Described below is a single TCR beta chain sequence and its context. Its antigen is not identified. TCRdb reanalysed the 5' RACE reads using MiXCR and keeps one entry per CDR3 protein. The repertoire holds about 840,000 distinct CDR3 sequences, with about an eighth as singletons. This specimen comes from a study of CD8 T cells in ankylosing spondylitis. Whole-study results and caveats: Apparently characteristic of ankylosing spondylitis blood was a TCR beta motif (roughly 8 highly homologous variants).

From germline, CDR1 is DFQATT and CDR2 SNEGSKA (reference sequence). The CDR3 runs to 14 residues. Between the trimmed V and J ends, which lost 2 bases and 3 bases, there was a span of 10 bases. The material sequenced was blood, either unsorted or a sorted T cell fraction (not recorded which). The chain uses TRBV20-1 and TRBJ1-4; no definite D call. The sequence derives from a male donor with ankylosing spondylitis. The CDR3 DNA is TGCAGTGCTAGATGGGTAACGGCTAATGAAAAACTGTTTTTT. It encodes CSARWVTANEKLFF.